What follows describes a single T cell receptor beta chain. Its antigen is still unknown. This sample stems from a study of T cell responses to AZD1222 COVID-19 vaccine. Looking at the study overall: Second doses were pooled across both intervals (about 4 or about 12 weeks). The study's findings and limits: Dominant at 160-218 and 743-854, vaccine-associated CD4 TCRs also spanned spike. Donors were largely white British and mainly female; clonal diversity was possibly underestimated. Nearly half of the spike-specific TCRs reportedly recognize variant regions that carry no mutations.

The germline V gene encodes CDR1 SGHAT and CDR2 FQDESV (reference sequence). The CDR3 has 16 residues. V shed 4 bases, J shed 2 bases, and the junction held 6 bases outside the gene matches. TCRdb's copy holds only in-frame clones and misses some; the assay was immunoSEQ multiplex PCR. The sample lists a few hundred thousand clones, over 90% occurring once. The receptor was derived from an adult in good health. V and J are TRBV11-1 and TRBJ2-3; the match to TRBD2 covers 10 bases. The sequencing here drew on peripheral blood, taken on day 0 of AZD1222 vaccination. This CDR3 reads CASSYLSGGATDTQYF. For the CDR3, the DNA is TGTGCCAGCAGCTACCTAAGCGGGGGGGCCACAGATACGCAGTATTTT.